This T cell receptor beta chain originates from a study of blood T cell repertoires in COVID-19. Participant age was roughly 18 to 95 years, and participants resided in fewer than 30 US areas. Trimming removed 8 bases from V and 6 bases from J, with 6 bases in between. The length of the CDR3 is 10 residues. Germline values: CDR1 MDHEN, CDR2 SYDVKM. This clone was picked up one time. As processed by the authors: Nucleated cell number was recorded as an estimate derived from reference gene primer amplification. Clones were read by immunoSEQ multiplex PCR, and TCRdb kept only the in-frame ones, dropping some. V and J calls and clone size come straight from that table; D and trimming were deduced from the DNA. Among some 220,000 clones, roughly four fifths were seen once, and the ten largest hold about 1.3%.

This clonotype originated in a woman aged 40 to 50 with acute COVID-19. Sequencing was performed on PBMCs or T cells enriched from blood (not recorded which). V and J are TRBV28 and TRBJ2-3, with D maybe TRBD2 (6 bases). CDR3 loop: CASGGDTQYF. CDR3 nucleotide sequence: TGTGCCAGCGGGGGGGATACGCAGTATTTT. The full variable domain, completed using reference TRBV28 and TRBJ2-3, is DVKVTQSSRYLVKRTGEKVFLECVQDMDHENMFWYRQDPGLGLRLIYFSYDVKMKEKGDIPEGYSVSREKKERFSLILESASTNQTSMYLCASGGDTQYFGPGTRLTVL.